A single sample is the source of the 16 T cell receptor beta chains below, sequenced in a study of blood T cell repertoires in COVID-19. Data came from immunoSEQ multiplex PCR; TCRdb stores just in-frame clones and leaves some out. In the table there are fewer than 180,000 clones, approximately 84% of which are singletons. Sequenced sample: peripheral blood. The receptors originated from a man aged 65 to 85 with acute or convalescent COVID-19.

CDR3 amino acids: CASKGATYEQYF. CDR3 DNA: TGTGCCAGCAAGGGGGCCACCTACGAGCAGTACTTC. This chain uses TRBV28 with TRBJ2-7; TRBD1 agrees at 7 bases. This CDR3 region has 12 residues. J was trimmed by 2 bases and V by 7 bases; bases with no gene match: 2. Per germline, CDR1 MDHEN and CDR2 SYDVKM. The full variable domain, with the rest looked up from reference TRBV28 and TRBJ2-7, is DVKVTQSSRYLVKRTGEKVFLECVQDMDHENMFWYRQDPGLGLRLIYFSYDVKMKEKGDIPEGYSVSREKKERFSLILESASTNQTSMYLCASKGATYEQYFGPGTRLTVT.

The chain uses TRBV6-5 and TRBJ2-3, with D perhaps matching TRBD1 (6 bases). The CDR3 is 15 residues long. Germline V lookup: CDR1 MNHEY, CDR2 SVGAGI. V was trimmed by 0 bases and J by 1 base, leaving 8 bases between them. The CDR3 DNA sequence: TGTGCCAGCAGTTACTCCAGGGGAGGCACAGATACGCAGTATTTT. It encodes CASSYSRGGTDTQYF.

The V gene is TRBV9, the J gene TRBJ1-1, with 9 nucleotides matching TRBD1. Germline loops: CDR1 SGDLS, CDR2 YYNGEE. J gave up 6 bases and V 1 base, and 7 bases lay outside the gene matches. The CDR3 has 15 residues. The CDR3 sequence is CASSVLGTGSPEAFF. In DNA, the CDR3 is TGTGCCAGCAGCGTACTAGGGACAGGGTCCCCTGAAGCTTTCTTT.

The genes are TRBV9 and TRBJ2-3; 7 bases are a match to TRBD2. The J segment lost 4 bases and the V segment lost 3 bases, leaving 8 bases of the junction unmatched. The CDR3 spans 15 residues. Germline CDR1 is SGDLS and CDR2 is YYNGEE. The CDR3 reads CASSGQWGGPDTQYF. DNA of the CDR3: TGTGCCAGCAGCGGACAATGGGGGGGACCAGATACGCAGTATTTT.

This clone was found once. V and J are TRBV7-3 and TRBJ1-2; D gene uncertain. Germline V gene lookup returns CDR1 SGHTA and CDR2 FQGTGA. This CDR3 contains 13 residues. Trimming cost V 0 bases and J 6 bases, with 8 bases left between them. The DNA for the CDR3 is TGTGCCAGCAGCTTAACGGCCGGGGATGGCTACACCTTC. Translated, it gives CASSLTAGDGYTF.

This clone appeared a few times. The CDR3 sequence: CASGSDIFAGELFF. As DNA, the CDR3 is TGTGCTAGTGGTTCAGATATTTTCGCCGGGGAGCTGTTTTTT. The chain links TRBV12-5 to TRBJ2-2, with D uncertain. Trimming pared 4 bases from V and 6 bases from J, leaving 12 bases between. In germline, CDR1 is LGHNT, CDR2 FRNRAP. This CDR3 is 14 amino acids long.

This clone was recorded a few times. The gene calls are TRBV7-2 and TRBJ2-2; weak D call: TRBD1 (7 bases). CDR3 length: 17 amino acids. Germline V gene data show CDR1 as SGHTA and CDR2 as FQGNSA. V gave up 2 bases and J gave up 2 bases, with 15 bases separating them. In nucleotides, the CDR3 is TGTGCCAGCAGCTTATTTGGAGGGGGCATAAACACCGGGGAGCTGTTTTTT. Protein product: CASSLFGGGINTGELFF.

V usage is TRBV5-4 and J usage is TRBJ2-3; tentatively, D is TRBD1 (6 bases). The CDR3 runs to 14 residues. Germline assignment: CDR1 SGHNT and CDR2 YYREEE (reference sequence). Trimming removed 4 bases from V and 3 bases from J, with 12 bases in between. CDR3 sequence (DNA): TGTGCCAGCAGCACCTTCAGGGGTACAGATACGCAGTATTTT. Translation: CASSTFRGTDTQYF.

This clone was seen once. Additional DNA sequences in this sample encode the identical CDR3. The genes are TRBV7-3 and TRBJ1-2; D is possibly TRBD1 (5 bases). CDR1 is SGHTA and CDR2 is FQGTGA in the germline V gene. The CDR3 spans 13 residues. V was shortened by 3 bases and J by 4 bases, with 9 bases between the two germline ends. CDR3 coding DNA: TGTGCCAGCAGCTTGGGGGGAACCTATGGCTACACCTTC. This codes for CASSLGGTYGYTF.

The genes are TRBV6-5 and TRBJ1-2; maybe TRBD1 (6 bases). Trimming shortened V by 4 bases and J by 3 bases, and 6 bases separated the two germline ends. This CDR3 comprises 12 residues. CDR1 and CDR2 (germline): MNHEY, SVGAGI. This CDR3 is CASSSGDYGYTF. Here the CDR3 DNA reads TGTGCCAGCAGTTCAGGGGACTATGGCTACACCTTC.

The CDR3 loop is CASSQAQANTGELFF. For the CDR3, the DNA is TGCGCCAGCAGCCAGGCACAAGCGAACACCGGGGAGCTGTTTTTT. J is TRBJ2-2 and V is TRBV5-1, with D uncertain. The V end lost 4 bases, the J end lost 0 bases, and 10 bases lay between the germline ends. The germline CDR1 and CDR2 sequences are SGHRS and YFSETQ. The CDR3 runs 15 residues.

The rearrangement links TRBV20-1 to TRBJ2-5; 9 positions agree with TRBD2. V was pared by 3 bases and J by 2 bases, with 10 bases of the junction left unmatched. The CDR3 runs to 16 residues. Germline assignment: CDR1 DFQATT and CDR2 SNEGSKA (reference sequence). The CDR3 reads CSASDLAGIEQETQYF. In nucleotides, the CDR3 is TGCAGTGCTAGTGACCTAGCGGGGATAGAACAAGAGACCCAGTACTTC.

The V call is TRBV7-9, the J call TRBJ1-5; D call uncertain. This CDR3 has 13 residues. Germline values: CDR1 SEHNR, CDR2 FQNEAQ (reference sequence). Deletions cut 7 bases from V and 3 bases from J, with 10 bases between. CDR3 bases: TGTGCCAGCACCTCTTTGGCCAATCAGCCCCAGCATTTT. Residues: CASTSLANQPQHF.

This chain uses TRBV2 with TRBJ1-1, with 8 positions matching TRBD1. The V segment lost 4 bases and the J segment 3 bases; nucleotides outside the gene matches: 4. The CDR3 is made up of 14 amino acids. CDR1 is SNHLY, CDR2 FYNNEI, per germline. CDR3 sequence (DNA): TGTGCCAGCAGTGGACAGGGGTCGCACACTGAAGCTTTCTTT. It specifies CASSGQGSHTEAFF.

The rearrangement uses TRBV7-9 and TRBJ2-7, with D maybe TRBD1 (6 bases). From germline, CDR1 is SEHNR and CDR2 FQNEAQ (reference sequence). This CDR3 spans 14 amino acids. V shed 4 bases and J shed 3 bases, with 13 bases lying between them. CDR3 in DNA: TGTGCCAGCAGCTCGACTACAGGGAACTACGAGCAGTACTTC. The encoded protein is CASSSTTGNYEQYF.

The chain combines TRBV12-3 or TRBV12-4 with TRBJ1-1, with D tentatively TRBD1 (6 bases). V dropped 5 bases and J dropped 11 bases, with 15 bases sitting between them. CDR3 length equals 12 residues. CDR3 amino acids: CASSPGGTAAFF. The CDR3 DNA is TGTGCCAGCAGTCCTGGGGGCACGGCGGCTTTCTTT.